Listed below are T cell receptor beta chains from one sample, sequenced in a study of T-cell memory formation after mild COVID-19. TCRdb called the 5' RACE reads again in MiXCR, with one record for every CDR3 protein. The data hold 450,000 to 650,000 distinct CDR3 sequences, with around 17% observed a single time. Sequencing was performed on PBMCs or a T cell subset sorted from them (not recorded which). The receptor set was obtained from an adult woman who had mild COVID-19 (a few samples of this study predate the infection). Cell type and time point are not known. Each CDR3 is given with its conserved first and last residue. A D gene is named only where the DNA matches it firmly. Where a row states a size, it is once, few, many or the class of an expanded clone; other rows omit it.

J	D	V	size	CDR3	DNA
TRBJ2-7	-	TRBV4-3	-	CASSQGVRTTYEQYF	TGCGCCAGCAGCCAAGGCGTCCGCACGACATACGAGCAGTACTTC
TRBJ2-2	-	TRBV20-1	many	CSASLQGAGTGELFF	TGCAGTGCTAGCCTACAGGGTGCGGGCACCGGGGAGCTGTTTTTT
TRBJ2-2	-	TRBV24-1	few	CATSDLGRGPNTGELFF	TGTGCCACCAGTGATTTAGGGCGGGGGCCGAACACCGGGGAGCTGTTTTTT
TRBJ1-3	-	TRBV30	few	CAWDSAPGNTIYF	TGTGCCTGGGACAGCGCGCCTGGAAACACCATATATTTT
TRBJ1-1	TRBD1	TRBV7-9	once	CASSLQGAVTEAFF	TGTGCCAGCAGCTTACAGGGGGCAGTTACTGAAGCTTTCTTT
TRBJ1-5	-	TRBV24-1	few	CATSDSGGSNQPQHF	TGTGCCACCAGTGATTCTGGAGGGAGCAATCAGCCCCAGCATTTT
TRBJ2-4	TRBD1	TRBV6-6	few	CASSPMTGDNIQYF	TGTGCCAGCAGCCCCATGACAGGGGACAACATTCAGTACTTC
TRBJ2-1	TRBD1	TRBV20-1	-	CSAPGQPYGTEQFF	TGCAGTGCACCGGGACAGCCATATGGGACTGAGCAGTTCTTC
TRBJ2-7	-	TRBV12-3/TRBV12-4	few	CASSLARATGLGEQYF	TGTGCCAGCAGTTTAGCGCGGGCCACCGGTCTAGGCGAGCAGTACTTC
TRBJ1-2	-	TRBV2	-	CASRKQANYGYTF	TGTGCCAGCAGAAAACAGGCTAACTATGGCTACACCTTC
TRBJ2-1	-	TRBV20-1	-	CSVEAGGYNEQFF	TGCAGTGTAGAGGCCGGGGGTTACAATGAGCAGTTCTTC
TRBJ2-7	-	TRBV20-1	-	CSARAGPRTEQYF	TGCAGTGCTAGAGCAGGGCCCCGAACCGAGCAGTACTTC
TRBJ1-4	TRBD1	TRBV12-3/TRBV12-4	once	CASSQKGAIYEKLFF	TGTGCCAGCAGTCAGAAGGGGGCCATATATGAAAAACTGTTTTTT
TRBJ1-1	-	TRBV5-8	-	CASSARLVNTEAFF	TGTGCCAGCAGCGCACGTCTGGTGAACACTGAAGCTTTCTTT
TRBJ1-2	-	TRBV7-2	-	CASSLVTYGYTF	TGTGCCAGCAGCTTGGTCACCTATGGCTACACCTTC
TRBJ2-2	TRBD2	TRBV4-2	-	CASSQALGRTSGARGGELFF	TGTGCCAGCAGCCAAGCGCTAGGTCGGACTAGCGGGGCCAGAGGCGGGGAGCTGTTTTTT
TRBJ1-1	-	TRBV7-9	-	CASSLRQGAFF	TGTGCCAGCAGCTTACGGCAGGGAGCTTTCTTT
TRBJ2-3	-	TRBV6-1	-	CASRGRDSTDTQYF	TGTGCCAGCAGAGGCCGGGATAGCACAGATACGCAGTATTTT
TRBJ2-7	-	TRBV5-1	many	CASTTGTSGDEQYF	TGCGCCAGTACGACCGGGACAAGTGGGGACGAGCAGTACTTC
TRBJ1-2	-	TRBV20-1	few	CSANVRSGARGYTF	TGCAGTGCAAACGTTAGGTCGGGTGCTAGAGGCTACACCTTC
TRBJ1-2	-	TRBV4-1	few	CASSQEGGGYGYTF	TGCGCCAGCAGCCAAGAGGGTGGCGGCTATGGCTACACCTTC
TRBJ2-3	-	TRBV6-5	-	CASSFQGREGYTQYF	TGTGCCAGCAGTTTCCAGGGTAGGGAAGGTTATACGCAGTATTTT
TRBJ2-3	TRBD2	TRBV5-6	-	CASRMAGVAGSSDTQYF	TGTGCCAGCAGAATGGCGGGGGTGGCGGGGAGCTCAGATACGCAGTATTTT
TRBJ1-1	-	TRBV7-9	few	CASSLGLGGNTEAFF	TGTGCCAGCAGCTTAGGGCTCGGTGGGAACACTGAAGCTTTCTTT
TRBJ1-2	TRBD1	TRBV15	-	CATRQGANYGYTF	TGTGCCACCAGACAGGGGGCTAACTATGGCTACACCTTC
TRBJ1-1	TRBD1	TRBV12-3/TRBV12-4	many	CASSLTGGYQGVSFF	TGTGCCAGCAGTTTAACAGGGGGCTACCAAGGAGTATCTTTCTTT
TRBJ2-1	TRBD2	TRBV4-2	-	CASSQGPARTSGTYNEQFF	TGTGCCAGCAGCCAAGGGCCCGCCCGAACTAGCGGAACCTACAATGAGCAGTTCTTC
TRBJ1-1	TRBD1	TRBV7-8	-	CASSLVGQGRVTEAFF	TGTGCCAGCAGCTTAGTGGGACAGGGTAGGGTCACTGAAGCTTTCTTT
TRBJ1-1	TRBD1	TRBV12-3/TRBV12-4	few	CASRWTGGVGEAFF	TGTGCCAGCAGGTGGACAGGGGGCGTCGGTGAAGCTTTCTTT
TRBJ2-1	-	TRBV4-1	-	CASSQGQVNEQFF	TGCGCCAGCAGCCAAGGACAAGTCAATGAGCAGTTCTTC
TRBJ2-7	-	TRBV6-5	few	CASRGVNSRVEQYF	TGTGCCAGCAGGGGGGTCAATAGCAGGGTCGAGCAGTACTTC
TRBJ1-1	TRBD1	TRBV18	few	CASSRQGRSTEAFF	TGTGCCAGCTCACGACAGGGAAGGAGCACTGAAGCTTTCTTT
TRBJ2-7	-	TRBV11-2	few	CASSHIAGTPTYEQYF	TGTGCCAGCAGCCATATAGCCGGGACACCGACCTACGAGCAGTACTTC
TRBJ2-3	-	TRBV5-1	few	CASSPGDASTDTQYF	TGCGCCAGCTCCCCAGGGGACGCTAGCACAGATACGCAGTATTTT
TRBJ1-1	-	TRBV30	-	CAWSVRQALSSNTEAFF	TGTGCCTGGAGTGTACGACAGGCCCTATCTTCGAACACTGAAGCTTTCTTT
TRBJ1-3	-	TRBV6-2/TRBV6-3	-	CASSYPSSGTPSGNTIYF	TGTGCCAGCAGTTACCCTTCCTCCGGGACTCCGTCTGGAAACACCATATATTTT
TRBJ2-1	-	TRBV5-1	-	CASTSRNEQFF	TGCGCCAGCACCAGCCGGAATGAGCAGTTCTTC
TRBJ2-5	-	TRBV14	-	CASKRADVETQYF	TGTGCCAGCAAGCGGGCAGACGTAGAGACCCAGTACTTC
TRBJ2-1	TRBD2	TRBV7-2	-	CASSFQSGTSGRAVNEQFF	TGTGCCAGCAGCTTTCAATCAGGGACTAGCGGGAGGGCCGTTAATGAGCAGTTCTTC
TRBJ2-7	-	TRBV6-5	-	CASSSTVGEQYF	TGTGCCAGCAGTTCGACAGTGGGCGAGCAGTACTTC
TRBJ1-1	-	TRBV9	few	CASSVVGPGDTEAFF	TGTGCCAGCAGCGTAGTCGGCCCCGGGGACACTGAAGCTTTCTTT
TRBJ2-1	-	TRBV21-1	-	CASSKTSGDLYNEQFF	TGTGCCAGCAGCAAGACTAGCGGGGATCTCTACAATGAGCAGTTCTTC
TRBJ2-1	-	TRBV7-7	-	CASSLGKGVDVNEQFF	TGTGCTAGCAGCTTAGGGAAGGGGGTGGATGTCAATGAGCAGTTCTTC
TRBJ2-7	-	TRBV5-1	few	CASGRERGMWNEQYF	TGCGCCAGCGGCCGGGAGAGGGGTATGTGGAACGAGCAGTACTTC
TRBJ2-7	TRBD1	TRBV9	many	CASSPRTGLDEQYF	TGTGCCAGCAGCCCCCGGACAGGGTTGGACGAGCAGTACTTC
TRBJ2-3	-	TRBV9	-	CASSVGGRTDTQYF	TGTGCCAGCAGCGTAGGGGGGCGCACAGATACGCAGTATTTT
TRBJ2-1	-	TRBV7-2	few	CASSLSRRVYNEQFF	TGTGCCAGCAGCCTCTCCCGGCGGGTTTACAATGAGCAGTTCTTC
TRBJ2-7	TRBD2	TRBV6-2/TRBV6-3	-	CASTKRSGLAGGYEQYF	TGTGCCAGCACCAAAAGGTCGGGACTAGCGGGAGGCTACGAGCAGTACTTC
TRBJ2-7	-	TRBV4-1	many	CASSRGRGVYEQYF	TGCGCCAGCAGCCGTGGCAGGGGTGTTTACGAGCAGTACTTC
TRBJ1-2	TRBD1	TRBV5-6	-	CASSLLTGGARYTF	TGTGCCAGCAGCTTGCTCACAGGGGGCGCACGCTACACCTTC
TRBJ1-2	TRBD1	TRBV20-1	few	CSANPWGQGNYGYTF	TGCAGTGCTAACCCATGGGGACAGGGAAACTATGGCTACACCTTC
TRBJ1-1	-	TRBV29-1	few	CSVVTGSEAFF	TGCAGCGTTGTAACAGGGAGTGAAGCTTTCTTT
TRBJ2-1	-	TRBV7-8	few	CASSLASSPGFDEQFF	TGTGCCAGCAGCTTAGCGTCCTCGCCGGGGTTCGATGAGCAGTTCTTC
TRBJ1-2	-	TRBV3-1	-	CASSLSGTDLHGYTF	TGTGCCAGCAGCCTTTCGGGGACTGACCTCCATGGCTACACCTTC
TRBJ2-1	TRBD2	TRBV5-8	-	CASSLTSGEYNEQFF	TGTGCCAGCAGCCTTACTAGCGGGGAGTACAATGAGCAGTTCTTC
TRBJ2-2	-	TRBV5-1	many	CASSLEGLIPGELFF	TGCGCCAGCAGCTTGGAGGGACTGATCCCCGGGGAGCTGTTTTTT
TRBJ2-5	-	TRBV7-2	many	CASSLGGPVETQYF	TGTGCCAGCAGCTTAGGGGGACCTGTAGAGACCCAGTACTTC
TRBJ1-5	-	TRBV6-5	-	CASRPLTGFHQPQHF	TGTGCCAGCAGACCCCTAACAGGATTCCATCAGCCCCAGCATTTT
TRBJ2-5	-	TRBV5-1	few	CASSGDVGGTQYF	TGCGCCAGCAGCGGGGACGTCGGGGGGACCCAGTACTTC